The next 32 T cell receptor beta chains were all read from a single sample in a study of cytotoxic CD8 clonotypes in ibrutinib-treated CLL. Using immunoSEQ multiplex PCR, the repertoire was profiled, and TCRdb retains in-frame clones only, with some absent. The sample shows roughly 180,000 clones, less than 85% of them seen only once. Source: PBMCs, taken after 24 months of ibrutinib treatment. The receptors stem from a human donor with chronic lymphocytic leukemia.

The DNA for the CDR3 is TGTGCCACCTCCTGGGGGGCTAGCGGGGGCAATGAGCAGTTCTTC. Its translation is CATSWGASGGNEQFF. V gene TRBV19 combines with J gene TRBJ2-1; 10 bases are shared with TRBD2. Per the germline V gene, CDR1 is LNHDA and CDR2 is SQIVND (reference sequence). The CDR3 totals 15 residues. V shed 10 bases, J shed 6 bases, and the junction held 12 bases outside the gene matches.

The gene calls are TRBV9 and TRBJ1-3; TRBD1 matches at 7 bases. Unmatched junction bases numbered 6, after V lost 3 bases and J lost 3 bases. The CDR3 length is 15 residues. In germline, CDR1 is SGDLS, CDR2 YYNGEE. The CDR3 loop is CASSAQQGLGNTIYF. CDR3 coding DNA: TGTGCCAGCAGCGCACAACAGGGGCTTGGAAACACCATATATTTT.

The V and J genes are TRBV7-3 and TRBJ2-1; 9 positions agree with TRBD2. Germline lookup yields CDR1 SGHTA and CDR2 FQGTGA. Trimming cost V 5 bases and J 3 bases; bases outside gene matches: 8. This CDR3 comprises 16 residues. The DNA of the CDR3 is TGTGCCAGCAGCGATATAGCGGGAGCAAGCTACAATGAGCAGTTCTTC. It codes for CASSDIAGASYNEQFF.

The chain recombines TRBV6-1 with TRBJ2-2, with 8 bases matching TRBD1. V lost 4 bases and J lost 3; bases outside the gene matches: 10. CDR1 is MNHNS and CDR2 is SASEGT in the germline V gene. The CDR3 consists of 17 residues. CDR3: CASSGGKGQGYTGELFF. The CDR3 bases are TGTGCCAGCAGTGGAGGTAAAGGACAGGGATACACCGGGGAGCTGTTTTTT.

The chain carries TRBV9 and TRBJ1-1; D may be TRBD1 (5 bases). Trimming stripped 4 bases from V and 0 bases from J, with 10 bases between. The germline gives CDR1 SGDLS, CDR2 YYNGEE. This CDR3 spans 14 amino acids. For the CDR3, the DNA is TGTGCCAGCAGCCTCGGGGGGGTGAACACTGAAGCTTTCTTT. Protein product: CASSLGGVNTEAFF.

Comment on this clone: At one end the junction does not follow the germline gene, possibly because of a read error. The chain combines TRBV7-7 with TRBJ2-5; D is ambiguous. The CDR3 is made up of 15 amino acids. In germline, CDR1 is SSHAT, CDR2 FNYEAQ (reference sequence). The CDR3 reads CASSLSSAWWETQYF. The CDR3 DNA reads TGTGCTAGCAGCTTATCCAGTGCGTGGTGGGAGACCCAGTACTTC.

The gene calls are TRBV7-2 and TRBJ2-7; D is unresolved. The CDR3 is made up of 16 amino acids. Germline V lookup: CDR1 SGHTA, CDR2 FQGNSA. The V gene lost 5 bases and the J gene lost 0 bases, with 17 bases spanning the gap. The CDR3 loop is CASSRIGLEISYEQYF. The DNA for the CDR3 is TGTGCCAGCAGCCGAATAGGTTTGGAGATCTCCTACGAGCAGTACTTC. The variable domain in full, with the rest retrieved from reference TRBV7-2 and TRBJ2-7, is GAGVSQSPSNKVTEKGKDVELRCDPISGHTALYWYRQSLGQGLEFLIYFQGNSAPDKSGLPSDRFSAERTGGSVSTLTIQRTQQEDSAVYLCASSRIGLEISYEQYFGPGTRLTVT.

The chain couples TRBV2 to TRBJ1-1, with D possibly being TRBD1 (5 bases). The CDR3 is made up of 14 amino acids. Trimming left V 5 bases short and J 5 bases short, with 15 bases between. Germline V lookup: CDR1 SNHLY, CDR2 FYNNEI. CDR3 coding DNA: TGTGCCAGCAGTTGGGGGAGGGGAGGAACTGAAGCTTTCTTT. It translates to CASSWGRGGTEAFF.

V and J are TRBV7-2 and TRBJ1-4; 7 bases are shared with TRBD1. CDR1 is SGHTA and CDR2 is FQGNSA in the germline V gene. This CDR3 region has 14 residues. With V trimmed by 6 bases and J by 7 bases, 8 bases remained unmatched. The CDR3 region is CASRGTGEGEKLFF. Written as DNA, the CDR3 is TGTGCCAGCAGGGGTACAGGGGAGGGTGAAAAACTGTTTTTT.

The J gene is TRBJ1-2, the V gene TRBV15, with a tentative D call TRBD1 (5 bases). This CDR3 has 15 residues. Trimming cost V 1 base and J 2 bases, with 11 bases left between them. Germline V CDR1 and CDR2: LNHNV, YYDKDF (reference sequence). This CDR3 is CATSRAYRTNYGYTF. In DNA, the CDR3 is TGTGCCACCAGCAGAGCCTACAGGACCAACTATGGCTACACCTTC.

The CDR3 DNA reads as TGTGCCAGCAGCGTAGTTGGACAGGGCCAAGAAGCTTTCTTT. Translating gives CASSVVGQGQEAFF. The chain couples TRBV9 to TRBJ1-1; 8 nucleotides line up with TRBD1. This CDR3 has 14 amino acids. Germline lookup yields CDR1 SGDLS and CDR2 YYNGEE. With V trimmed by 0 bases and J by 8 bases, 6 bases remained unmatched.

The rearrangement uses TRBV30 and TRBJ1-5, with a possible D match to TRBD1 (6 bases). The CDR3 covers 16 residues. CDR1 GTSNPN and CDR2 SVGIG come from the germline V gene (reference sequence). V lost 2 bases and J lost 9, with 23 bases in between. CDR3 sequence reads: CAWSSWQGPVERPQHF. In DNA form, the CDR3 reads TGTGCCTGGAGTTCGTGGCAGGGGCCGGTGGAAAGGCCCCAGCATTTT.

The CDR3 DNA sequence: TGTGCCAGCAGCCCTCGACTAGCGGACAATGAGCAGTTCTTC. The encoded protein is CASSPRLADNEQFF. V usage is TRBV7-2 and J usage is TRBJ2-1; 9 bases are a match to TRBD2. The CDR3 runs 14 residues. The germline CDR1 and CDR2 sequences are SGHTA and FQGNSA. V was pared by 5 bases and J by 5 bases, with 4 bases of the junction left unmatched.

The chain combines TRBV14 with TRBJ1-1, with TRBD1 matching over 8 bases. This CDR3 spans 15 amino acids. The J segment lost 1 base and the V segment lost 4 bases, leaving 5 bases of the junction unmatched. Germline V gene sequence: CDR1 SGHDN, CDR2 FVKESK. In DNA form, the CDR3 reads TGTGCCAGCAGCCCGTGGACAGGGCGGAACACTGAAGCTTTCTTT. Its translation: CASSPWTGRNTEAFF.

The sample holds a few counts of this clone. The chain couples TRBV7-8 to TRBJ1-4; 7 bases are shared with TRBD1. With 4 bases clipped from V and 3 bases from J, the junction kept 2 bases outside the gene matches. The germline CDR1 and CDR2 sequences are SGHVS and FQNEAQ. The CDR3 contains 14 residues. In DNA, the CDR3 is TGTGCCAGCAGCTGGGACAGCTCTAATGAAAAACTGTTTTTT. Translated: CASSWDSSNEKLFF. Full variable domain (outside the CDR3, taken from reference TRBV7-8 and TRBJ1-4): GAGVSQSPRYKVAKRGQDVALRCDPISGHVSLFWYQQALGQGPEFLTYFQNEAQLDKSGLPSDRFFAERPEGSVSTLKIQRTQQEDSAVYLCASSWDSSNEKLFFGSGTQLSVL.

This clone was observed a single time. This chain uses TRBV7-2 with TRBJ2-5; D may match TRBD1 or TRBD2 (6 bases each). V lost 5 bases to trimming and J lost 3 bases, with 10 bases between them. The CDR3 is made up of 13 amino acids. Germline V gives CDR1 SGHTA, CDR2 FQGNSA. CDR3 DNA sequence: TGTGCCAGCAGCCGAAGGGGGGAAGAGACCCAGTACTTC. Its translation is CASSRRGEETQYF.

This chain connects TRBV6-6 to TRBJ2-7, with D possibly being TRBD1 or TRBD2 (5 bases each). From germline, CDR1 is MNHNY and CDR2 SVGAGI (reference sequence). This CDR3 has 16 residues. V lost 7 bases, J lost 3 bases, and 22 bases lay in between. CDR3 DNA: TGTGCCAGCATCCCAGCTCCCGGGACGGGGAGCTACGAGCAGTACTTC. The encoded protein is CASIPAPGTGSYEQYF.

This clone turned up a few times. The rearrangement joins TRBV7-3 to TRBJ1-6, with TRBD1 as a possible D gene (6 bases). This CDR3 comprises 13 residues. The germline gives CDR1 SGHTA, CDR2 FQGTGA. V was cut by 6 bases and J by 9 bases, with 12 bases left in between. The CDR3 spells CASREGGGSPLHF. The CDR3 coding sequence is TGTGCCAGCAGAGAGGGGGGAGGTTCACCCCTCCACTTT.

The chain joins TRBV4-2 to TRBJ1-3; tentative D call: TRBD1 (5 bases). Per germline, CDR1 LGHNA and CDR2 YNFKEQ. The CDR3 is 17 amino acids. Trimming took 2 bases from V and 4 from J, leaving 18 bases between them. The CDR3 here is CASSQTLQGAGGNTIYF. For the CDR3, the DNA is TGTGCCAGCAGCCAAACCTTGCAGGGAGCTGGAGGAAACACCATATATTTT.

The chain links TRBV18 to TRBJ1-3; D may be TRBD1 (6 bases). Germline V gene data show CDR1 as KGHSH and CDR2 as LQKENI. The CDR3 runs 15 residues. V was trimmed by 6 bases and J by 4 bases, leaving 16 bases between them. The CDR3 spells CASSNLEGEGNTIYF. The CDR3 DNA follows: TGTGCCAGCTCCAACCTCGAGGGGGAAGGAAACACCATATATTTT. Together with reference TRBV18 and TRBJ1-3, the CDR3 gives the full variable domain: NAGVMQNPRHLVRRRGQEARLRCSPMKGHSHVYWYRQLPEEGLKFMVYLQKENIIDESGMPKERFSAEFPKEGPSILRIQQVVRGDSAAYFCASSNLEGEGNTIYFGEGSWLTVV.

The gene calls are TRBV27 and TRBJ2-1, with TRBD2 matching 9 bases. Looked up from germline, CDR1 is MNHEY and CDR2 is SMNVEV (reference sequence). The CDR3 consists of 16 residues. The ends lost 6 bases at V and 10 bases at J; junction bases unmatched: 16. CDR3 bases: TGTGCCAGCAGAACTATTGGGATAGCGGGAGTGTTGGAGCAGTTCTTC. Amino acids: CASRTIGIAGVLEQFF.

V usage is TRBV23-1 and J usage is TRBJ1-1, with D perhaps TRBD1 (5 bases). TRBV23-1 is assigned to the ORF class and has an uncertain function. The CDR3 runs to 19 residues. Deletions cut 0 bases from V and 5 bases from J, with 25 bases between. This CDR3 is CASSQSITRCRGIGTEAFF. The CDR3 coding sequence is TGCGCCAGCAGTCAATCAATTACTAGGTGCCGGGGGATCGGGACTGAAGCTTTCTTT.

The chain carries TRBV6-5 and TRBJ2-2; D may be TRBD1 (5 bases). CDR1 MNHEY and CDR2 SVGAGI come from the germline V gene. The germline V and J ends were trimmed by 0 bases and 7 bases, with 12 bases remaining between them. The CDR3 is 15 residues long. As DNA, the CDR3 is TGTGCCAGCAGTTACTCTTGGGGCCAGGGCGGGGAGCTGTTTTTT. Amino acids: CASSYSWGQGGELFF.

The chain is built from TRBV25-1 and TRBJ1-5; 8 nucleotides agree with TRBD1. CDR1 is MGHDK and CDR2 is SYGVNS in the germline V gene. With 5 bases clipped from V and 4 bases from J, the junction kept 7 bases outside the gene matches. The CDR3 contains 15 residues. Written as DNA, the CDR3 is TGTGCCAGCAGTATCGGACAGGGAAAGAATCAGCCCCAGCATTTT. Encoded protein: CASSIGQGKNQPQHF.

This clone was detected only a few times. This chain joins TRBV15 and TRBJ1-3; D is possibly TRBD1 (5 bases). Germline values: CDR1 LNHNV, CDR2 YYDKDF (reference sequence). V dropped 6 bases and J dropped 3 bases, with 18 bases sitting between them. CDR3 length: 16 amino acids. CDR3 nucleotide sequence: TGTGCCACCAGTCTCAGTCAGGGCGCGGGTGGAAACACCATATATTTT. As protein: CATSLSQGAGGNTIYF.

This clone was observed once. The chain combines TRBV15 with TRBJ2-7, with 9 nucleotides matching TRBD1. The CDR3 runs 16 residues. The V segment lost 2 bases and the J segment 4 bases; nucleotides outside the gene matches: 9. Germline CDR1 LNHNV, CDR2 YYDKDF (reference sequence). The CDR3 region is CATSRPQGAGTYEQYF. The CDR3 DNA sequence: TGTGCCACCAGCAGACCACAGGGGGCTGGGACATACGAGCAGTACTTC.

This chain links TRBV29-1 with TRBJ2-2; TRBD2 agrees at 9 bases. This CDR3 spans 14 amino acids. CDR1 is SQVTM and CDR2 is ANQGSEA in the germline V gene. V gave up 1 base and J gave up 5 bases; unmatched junction bases: 2. The CDR3: CSVEGGRVTGELFF. CDR3 DNA: TGCAGCGTTGAAGGCGGGAGGGTTACCGGGGAGCTGTTTTTT.

The chain links TRBV6-5 to TRBJ1-5; 8 nucleotides agree with TRBD1. The germline CDR1 and CDR2 sequences are MNHEY and SVGAGI. CDR3 length: 14 amino acids. V shed 7 bases, J shed 6 bases, and the junction held 8 bases outside the gene matches. CDR3 nucleotide sequence: TGTGCCAGCACCAACAGGGGGTCCCTTCAGCCCCAGCATTTT. Amino acids: CASTNRGSLQPQHF.

The chain employs TRBV7-6 and TRBJ2-1; TRBD2 aligns across 11 bases. The CDR3 runs to 17 residues. The V gene's germline CDR1 is SGHVS and CDR2 FNYEAQ. Germline trimming cut 0 bases from V and 6 bases from J; bases unmatched to any gene: 7. The CDR3 sequence: CASSLAPAGTSGNEQFF. In nucleotides, the CDR3 is TGTGCCAGCAGCTTAGCCCCAGCCGGGACTAGCGGCAATGAGCAGTTCTTC.

The chain combines TRBV5-1 with TRBJ1-4; D is possibly TRBD1 (6 bases). V shed 2 bases and J shed 6 bases, with 14 bases lying between them. The CDR3 consists of 15 residues. Germline CDR1 reads SGHRS; CDR2 reads YFSETQ. CDR3: CASSFVGAEDEKLFF. As DNA, the CDR3 is TGCGCCAGCAGCTTTGTGGGGGCGGAGGATGAAAAACTGTTTTTT.

The chain joins TRBV5-1 to TRBJ1-4, with TRBD1 identical over 8 bases. This CDR3 has 16 amino acids. Germline V gene sequence: CDR1 SGHRS, CDR2 YFSETQ. The J segment lost 7 bases and the V segment lost 5 bases, leaving 13 bases of the junction unmatched. CDR3 nucleotides: TGCGCCAGCAGTCGGGGACAGGACGAGCTAAGTGAAAAACTGTTTTTT. This translates into CASSRGQDELSEKLFF.

The J gene is TRBJ2-7, the V gene TRBV7-2; tentatively, D is TRBD1 (5 bases). Per the germline V gene, CDR1 is SGHTA and CDR2 is FQGNSA. Deletions cut 2 bases from V and 5 bases from J, with 10 bases between. The CDR3 contains 13 residues. The CDR3 DNA sequence: TGTGCCAGCAGCTTACGGCAGGGAAACGAGCAGTACTTC. Protein: CASSLRQGNEQYF.